This T cell receptor beta chain was sequenced for a study of OX40 agonist ivuxolimab in advanced cancers. Looking at the study overall: The study gave patients intravenous ivuxolimab at 0.01 to 10 mg/kg every 2 weeks. Hepatocellular carcinoma, melanoma, renal cell or head and neck cancer occurred in dose-escalation patients. A male proportion of more than 75% was recorded, with mean age around 62 years and range roughly 23 to 79.

The CDR3 extends over 11 amino acids. V was pared by 7 bases and J by 10 bases, with 4 bases of the junction left unmatched. Germline-derived CDR1 and CDR2 are SNHLY and FYNNEI. Assay used: immunoSEQ multiplex PCR; TCRdb lists only in-frame clones, some missing. The sample yields around 71,000 clones, approximately 78% seen once. This chain joins TRBV2 and TRBJ2-1, with 7 bases matching TRBD2. Sequencing was performed on CD4+ or CD8+ T cells sorted from blood, taken in a trial of the OX40 agonist ivuxolimab. This TCR was recovered from an adult with an advanced solid tumor such as melanoma, head and neck, liver or kidney cancer. CDR3 amino acids: CASNQAGEQFF. CDR3 sequence (DNA): TGTGCCAGCAACCAAGCGGGAGAGCAGTTCTTC.